Following are 28 T cell receptor beta chains from one sample sequenced in a study of T-cell memory formation after mild COVID-19. In TCRdb, the 5' RACE reads were re-called with MiXCR into one record per CDR3 protein. The sample lists more than 300,000 distinct CDR3 sequences, 20% to 25% occurring once. The sequenced sample consisted of PBMCs or a T cell subset sorted from them (not recorded which). The receptors here all came from a man aged 18 to 35 who had mild COVID-19 (a few samples of this study predate the infection). Cell type and time point are not known.

This sequence joins TRBV20-1 and TRBJ2-1; 11 nucleotides line up with TRBD2. J was trimmed by 6 bases and V by 4 bases; bases with no gene match: 11. This CDR3 has 16 residues. Germline V gene sequence: CDR1 DFQATT, CDR2 SNEGSKA (reference sequence). In nucleotides, the CDR3 is TGCAGTGCTAACGGAGATACCGGGACTAGCGGCAATGAGCAGTTCTTC. It specifies CSANGDTGTSGNEQFF.

In DNA form, the CDR3 reads TGTGCCTGGAGCGTTGGTGGAGCTTTCTTT. It specifies CAWSVGGAFF. The V gene is TRBV30, the J gene TRBJ1-1, with D unclear. Germline V gene sequence: CDR1 GTSNPN, CDR2 SVGIG (reference sequence). The CDR3 totals 10 residues. V was shortened by 3 bases and J by 10 bases, with 9 bases between the two germline ends.

This clonotype was seen at least ten times. The chain has TRBV5-1 and TRBJ2-1, with 8 positions matching TRBD2. Per the germline V gene, CDR1 is SGHRS and CDR2 is YFSETQ. The CDR3 runs 15 residues. The trim removed 0 bases at V and 5 bases at J, leaving 4 bases unmatched. CDR3 loop: CASSLVIAGHNEQFF. CDR3 DNA: TGCGCCAGCAGCTTGGTTATAGCGGGGCACAATGAGCAGTTCTTC.

This clonotype was seen a few times. This sequence joins TRBV10-2 and TRBJ2-7; D tentatively fits TRBD1 or TRBD2 (6 bases each). This CDR3 comprises 11 residues. Trimming left V 10 bases short and J 5 bases short, with 12 bases between. From germline, CDR1 is WSHSY and CDR2 SAAADI. The CDR3 protein is CATLGGHEQYF. The CDR3 DNA is TGCGCCACCTTGGGGGGCCACGAGCAGTACTTC.

This clonotype was picked up a small number of times. This rearrangement joins TRBV7-6 to TRBJ1-1; D is unresolved. Germline V gene sequence: CDR1 SGHVS, CDR2 FNYEAQ. The length of the CDR3 is 15 residues. Between the trimmed V and J ends, which lost 1 base and 1 base, there was a span of 10 bases. The CDR3 DNA sequence: TGTGCCAGCAGCTTAGTATGGTCAGGGAACACTGAAGCTTTCTTT. This codes for CASSLVWSGNTEAFF.

This clonotype was seen only a few times. This chain links TRBV5-5 with TRBJ1-6; the D is unclear. Trimming pared 0 bases from V and 0 bases from J, leaving 7 bases between. The germline V gene encodes CDR1 SGHKS and CDR2 YYEKEE (reference sequence). This CDR3 comprises 16 residues. Here the CDR3 reads CASSLETSSYNSPLHF. The CDR3 nucleotides are TGTGCCAGCAGCTTGGAGACGAGCTCCTATAATTCACCCCTCCACTTT.

V usage is TRBV5-4 and J usage is TRBJ1-1; possibly TRBD1 for D (6 bases). The CDR3 is 14 amino acids. Germline assignment: CDR1 SGHNT and CDR2 YYREEE (reference sequence). Between the trimmed V and J ends, which lost 1 base and 11 bases, there was a span of 18 bases. The CDR3 coding sequence is TGTGCCAGCAGCTTGCCGGGGGCGTTGGAGGTCGCTTTCTTT. Encoded protein: CASSLPGALEVAFF. Using reference TRBV5-4 and TRBJ1-1 for the parts outside the CDR3, the full variable domain is ETGVTQSPTHLIKTRGQQVTLRCSSQSGHNTVSWYQQALGQGPQFIFQYYREEENGRGNFPPRFSGLQFPNYSSELNVNALELDDSALYLCASSLPGALEVAFFGQGTRLTVV.

The V and J genes are TRBV20-1 and TRBJ2-1, with D possibly matching TRBD1 (5 bases). The germline V and J ends were trimmed by 2 bases and 1 base, with 12 bases remaining between them. The CDR3 has 15 residues. Germline lookup yields CDR1 DFQATT and CDR2 SNEGSKA (reference sequence). In DNA form, the CDR3 reads TGCAGTGCTAGACACGACAGTCGTTCCTACAATGAGCAGTTCTTC. This sequence encodes CSARHDSRSYNEQFF.

A few counts support this clonotype. The gene calls are TRBV7-2 and TRBJ1-5, with D unresolved. Germline loops: CDR1 SGHTA, CDR2 FQGNSA. The V gene lost 5 bases and the J gene lost 4 bases, with 12 bases spanning the gap. The CDR3 sequence is 14 residues long. The CDR3 here is CASSGLGINQPQHF. The CDR3 bases are TGTGCCAGCAGCGGCCTCGGGATAAATCAGCCCCAGCATTTT.

This clonotype was recorded many times. The chain combines TRBV7-2 with TRBJ2-3; D possibly corresponds to TRBD2 (5 bases). The CDR3 sequence is 16 residues long. In germline, CDR1 is SGHTA, CDR2 FQGNSA. Trimming stripped 6 bases from V and 2 bases from J, with 18 bases between. CDR3: CASSPPGSKHTDTQYF. In DNA, the CDR3 is TGTGCCAGCAGTCCCCCGGGGTCCAAACACACAGATACGCAGTATTTT.

The V gene is TRBV20-1, the J gene TRBJ2-7; no firm D call. The V end lost 3 bases, the J end lost 6 bases, and 9 bases lay between the germline ends. The CDR3 spans 11 residues. Germline V CDR1 and CDR2: DFQATT, SNEGSKA (reference sequence). CDR3 in amino acids: CSASAGPEQYV. For the CDR3, the DNA is TGCAGTGCTAGTGCCGGACCCGAGCAGTACGTC.

This chain connects TRBV6-1 to TRBJ2-7; possibly TRBD1 or TRBD2 for D (5 bases each). Trimming removed 8 bases from V and 6 bases from J, with 20 bases in between. Germline CDR1 MNHNS, CDR2 SASEGT. The CDR3 contains 14 residues. The CDR3 region has the DNA TGTGCCAGCGCCCTGGGACGGACCCAGACCGAGCAGTACTTC. Translation: CASALGRTQTEQYF.

The chain recombines TRBV3-1 with TRBJ2-5; D tentatively reads TRBD1 or TRBD2 (5 bases each). The V end lost 4 bases, the J end lost 5 bases, and 11 bases lay between the germline ends. The V gene's germline CDR1 is LGHDT and CDR2 YNNKEL (reference sequence). There are 13 residues in the CDR3. Here the CDR3 reads CASSPRDVETQYF. DNA of the CDR3: TGTGCCAGCAGCCCCCGGGACGTGGAGACCCAGTACTTC.

The chain uses TRBV7-9 and TRBJ2-1; D unresolved. Per germline, CDR1 SEHNR and CDR2 FQNEAQ (reference sequence). The CDR3 has 13 residues. Trimming took 5 bases from V and 15 from J, leaving 20 bases between them. The CDR3 is CASSPETGSKAFF. The CDR3 bases are TGTGCCAGCAGCCCCGAGACCGGTTCCAAGGCGTTCTTC.

This clonotype was observed many times. The V call is TRBV3-1, the J call TRBJ2-5, with 8 bases aligning to TRBD2. Trimming at V came to 3 bases and at J to 4 bases, leaving 16 bases not matched to a gene. Germline V gene data show CDR1 as LGHDT and CDR2 as YNNKEL (reference sequence). The CDR3 has 18 amino acids. The CDR3 DNA reads TGTGCCAGCAGCCACCTGATGACGGGGGGGGTCTCGTCAGAGACCCAGTACTTC. Residues: CASSHLMTGGVSSETQYF.

The chain links TRBV5-4 to TRBJ2-5; D is unresolved. Trimming took off 0 bases at V and 5 bases at J, with 8 bases between the two ends. This CDR3 spans 13 amino acids. CDR1 is SGHNT, CDR2 YYREEE, per germline (reference sequence). The CDR3 is CASSLGLPETQYF. The CDR3 nucleotides read TGTGCCAGCAGCTTGGGTCTACCTGAGACCCAGTACTTC.

This chain links TRBV20-1 with TRBJ2-5, with no clear D. V lost 5 bases to trimming and J lost 13 bases, with 17 bases between them. The CDR3 totals 11 residues. Germline assignment: CDR1 DFQATT and CDR2 SNEGSKA (reference sequence). This chain's CDR3 is CSALDGGITYF. DNA for the CDR3: TGCAGTGCTCTTGACGGCGGTATAACGTACTTC.

The chain has TRBV12-3 or TRBV12-4 and TRBJ2-4; D is unresolved. Trimming removed 5 bases at V and 0 bases at J, with 11 bases between. The CDR3 spans 15 residues. CDR3 DNA: TGTGCCAGCAGTAAAGACGGTCTAGCCAAAAACATTCAGTACTTC. This gives the protein CASSKDGLAKNIQYF.

The chain joins TRBV5-1 to TRBJ2-3, with TRBD2 matching 10 bases. V lost 6 bases and J lost 5; bases outside the gene matches: 6. This CDR3 is built from 14 residues. Germline CDR1 reads SGHRS; CDR2 reads YFSETQ. In nucleotides, the CDR3 is TGCGCCAGCAAGGCTAGCGGGGGAGAAGATACGCAGTATTTT. It codes for CASKASGGEDTQYF. The full variable domain, rest sourced from reference TRBV5-1 and TRBJ2-3, is KAGVTQTPRYLIKTRGQQVTLSCSPISGHRSVSWYQQTPGQGLQFLFEYFSETQRNKGNFPGRFSGRQFSNSRSEMNVSTLELGDSALYLCASKASGGEDTQYFGPGTRLTVL.

The gene calls are TRBV5-1 and TRBJ1-2; D is undetermined. There are 14 residues in the CDR3. Trimming removed 0 bases from V and 7 bases from J, with 13 bases in between. CDR1 and CDR2 (germline): SGHRS, YFSETQ. The CDR3 sequence: CASSLEKPKGGYTF. CDR3 nucleotide sequence: TGCGCCAGCAGCTTGGAGAAGCCTAAGGGTGGCTACACCTTC. The variable domain in full, completed from reference TRBV5-1 and TRBJ1-2, reads KAGVTQTPRYLIKTRGQQVTLSCSPISGHRSVSWYQQTPGQGLQFLFEYFSETQRNKGNFPGRFSGRQFSNSRSEMNVSTLELGDSALYLCASSLEKPKGGYTFGSGTRLTVV.

The J gene is TRBJ2-3, the V gene TRBV29-1; D may correspond to TRBD1 or TRBD2 (5 bases each). The V and J ends lost 2 bases and 4 bases respectively, with 13 bases between them. The CDR3 runs to 14 residues. Germline CDR1 and CDR2: SQVTM and ANQGSEA. This chain's CDR3 is CSVEISMGADTQYF. The DNA for the CDR3 is TGCAGCGTTGAAATCAGTATGGGGGCAGATACGCAGTATTTT.

This clonotype was recorded at least ten times. The genes are TRBV7-9 and TRBJ2-5, with D uncertain. Trimming took off 5 bases at V and 1 base at J, with 11 bases between the two ends. Germline CDR1 reads SEHNR; CDR2 reads FQNEAQ (reference sequence). This CDR3 is built from 14 residues. DNA of the CDR3: TGTGCCAGCAGCCCTGGGTACGGCCAAGAGACCCAGTACTTC. It is translated as CASSPGYGQETQYF.

This clonotype was seen more than once but under ten times. The V gene is TRBV5-1, the J gene TRBJ2-1, with TRBD1 matching 9 bases. The CDR3 runs 15 residues. CDR1 and CDR2 from the germline V gene are SGHRS and YFSETQ. V was clipped by 3 bases and J by 7 bases; unmatched bases: 8. The CDR3 is CASSSLGTGYNEQFF. In DNA form, the CDR3 reads TGCGCCAGCAGCTCACTCGGGACAGGGTATAATGAGCAGTTCTTC.

The gene calls are TRBV27 and TRBJ1-5; TRBD1 aligns across 7 bases. CDR1 is MNHEY and CDR2 is SMNVEV in the germline V gene (reference sequence). V shed 11 bases, J shed 5 bases, and the junction held 9 bases outside the gene matches. The CDR3 is 13 residues long. The CDR3 region has the DNA TGTGCCGCGGGGTGGGACAGAGATCAGCCCCAGCATTTT. As protein: CAAGWDRDQPQHF.

This clonotype was counted between two and nine times. The chain recombines TRBV11-2 with TRBJ2-5; weak D call: TRBD1 (5 bases). Deletions cut 4 bases from V and 5 bases from J, with 14 bases between. The CDR3 length is 14 residues. Germline CDR1 reads SGHAT; CDR2 reads FQNNGV. As DNA, the CDR3 is TGTGCCAGCAGCTCACAGGAGAGCCGGGAGACCCAGTACTTC. Protein: CASSSQESRETQYF.

This clonotype was detected a few times. This chain connects TRBV5-1 to TRBJ2-7, with D possibly being TRBD1 or TRBD2 (5 bases each). The CDR3 is 14 amino acids. V was clipped by 0 bases and J by 2 bases, with 9 bases between them. Germline assignment: CDR1 SGHRS and CDR2 YFSETQ. This CDR3 is CASSLASGPYEQYV. In DNA, the CDR3 is TGCGCCAGCAGCTTGGCTTCGGGGCCCTACGAGCAGTACGTC.

Ten or more counts support this clonotype. J is TRBJ1-5 and V is TRBV5-1, with D possibly matching TRBD1 (6 bases). Germline V gene sequence: CDR1 SGHRS, CDR2 YFSETQ. Trimming cost V 2 bases and J 8 bases, with 11 bases left between them. There are 13 residues in the CDR3. The CDR3: CASSLGGMEPQHF. In nucleotides, the CDR3 is TGCGCCAGCAGCTTAGGGGGGATGGAGCCCCAGCATTTT. The full variable domain, with the rest looked up from reference TRBV5-1 and TRBJ1-5, is KAGVTQTPRYLIKTRGQQVTLSCSPISGHRSVSWYQQTPGQGLQFLFEYFSETQRNKGNFPGRFSGRQFSNSRSEMNVSTLELGDSALYLCASSLGGMEPQHFGDGTRLSIL.

The rearrangement joins TRBV9 to TRBJ2-5; TRBD1 is a possible D gene (5 bases). CDR1 is SGDLS, CDR2 YYNGEE, per germline. The CDR3 is 13 amino acids. V lost 0 bases and J lost 5, with 8 bases in between. For the CDR3, the DNA is TGTGCCAGCAGCGTAGTCCAGGGTGAGACCCAGTACTTC. Protein sequence: CASSVVQGETQYF.